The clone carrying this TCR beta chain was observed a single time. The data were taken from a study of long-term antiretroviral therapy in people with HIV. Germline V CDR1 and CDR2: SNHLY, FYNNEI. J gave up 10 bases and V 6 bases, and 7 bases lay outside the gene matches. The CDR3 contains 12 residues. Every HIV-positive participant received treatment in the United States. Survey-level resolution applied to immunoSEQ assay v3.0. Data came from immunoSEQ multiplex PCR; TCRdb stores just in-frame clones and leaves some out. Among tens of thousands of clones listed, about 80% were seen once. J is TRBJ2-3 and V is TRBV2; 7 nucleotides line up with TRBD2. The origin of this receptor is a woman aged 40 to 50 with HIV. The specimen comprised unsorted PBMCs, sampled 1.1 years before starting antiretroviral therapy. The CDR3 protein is CASRNGTIAQYF. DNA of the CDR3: TGTGCCAGCAGAAATGGGACTATTGCGCAGTATTTT. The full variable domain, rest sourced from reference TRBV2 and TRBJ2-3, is EPEVTQTPSHQVTQMGQEVILRCVPISNHLYFYWYRQILGQKVEFLVSFYNNEISEKSEIFDDQFSVERPDGSNFTLKIRSTKLEDSAMYFCASRNGTIAQYFGPGTRLTVL.